Below are 11 T cell receptor beta chains sequenced from a single sample in a study of shared clonotypes between healthy human individuals. Clones were read by immunoSEQ multiplex PCR, and TCRdb kept only the in-frame ones, dropping some. The repertoire consists of about 1 million clones, with approximately 76% occurring once and the leading ten covering about 1.5%. Material: memory CD4+ T cells sorted from blood. Described subset: CD45RA-negative fraction. The receptors shown here come from a man younger than 35 in good health.

The table lists this clone with a few counts. The chain uses TRBV9 and TRBJ2-5; 10 bases align to TRBD2. Trimming took 0 bases from V and 4 from J; bases not matched to a gene: 6. The CDR3 spans 16 residues. Germline lookup yields CDR1 SGDLS and CDR2 YYNGEE. In nucleotides, the CDR3 is TGTGCCAGCAGCGTAGGGGCTAGCGGGGGAACAGAGACCCAGTACTTC. This gives the protein CASSVGASGGTETQYF.

This rearrangement joins TRBV19 to TRBJ1-6; tentatively, D is TRBD1 (6 bases). The CDR3 loop spans 16 amino acids. Looked up from germline, CDR1 is LNHDA and CDR2 is SQIVND (reference sequence). The V gene lost 6 bases and the J gene lost 8 bases, with 20 bases spanning the gap. DNA of the CDR3: TGTGCCAGTAGCGGCAGGAGTAGGGGGATGGATTCACCCCTCCACTTT. It codes for CASSGRSRGMDSPLHF.

The V call is TRBV9, the J call TRBJ2-5, with a possible D match to TRBD2 (7 bases). CDR3 size: 15 residues. Per the germline V gene, CDR1 is SGDLS and CDR2 is YYNGEE. Deletions cut 4 bases from V and 5 bases from J, with 18 bases between. The CDR3 sequence: CASSPRGGARETQYF. The CDR3 DNA is TGTGCCAGCAGCCCCAGAGGGGGGGCTCGGGAGACCCAGTACTTC. The complete variable domain, with remaining parts taken from reference TRBV9 and TRBJ2-5, reads DSGVTQTPKHLITATGQRVTLRCSPRSGDLSVYWYQQSLDQGLQFLIQYYNGEERAKGNILERFSAQQFPDLHSELNLSSLELGDSALYFCASSPRGGARETQYFGPGTRLLVL.

There are a few counts of this clone. The J gene is TRBJ1-1, the V gene TRBV25-1; D may be TRBD1 (6 bases). CDR1 and CDR2 from the germline V gene are MGHDK and SYGVNS. V was cut by 6 bases and J by 3 bases, with 14 bases left in between. This CDR3 region has 14 residues. For the CDR3, the DNA is TGTGCCAGCAGAGAACAGGGCCTCCACACTGAAGCTTTCTTT. Translating gives CASREQGLHTEAFF. Looking up the rest from reference TRBV25-1 and TRBJ1-1 gives the full variable domain: EADIYQTPRYLVIGTGKKITLECSQTMGHDKMYWYQQDPGMELHLIHYSYGVNSTEKGDLSSESTVSRIRTEHFPLTLESARPSHTSQYLCASREQGLHTEAFFGQGTRLTVV.

The rearrangement links TRBV6-5 to TRBJ2-7; 9 nucleotides line up with TRBD1. J gave up 3 bases and V 8 bases, and 5 bases lay outside the gene matches. Germline V gene lookup returns CDR1 MNHEY and CDR2 SVGAGI. The CDR3 totals 13 residues. The CDR3 region has the DNA TGTGCCAGCGGAAGGACAGGGGTCTACGAGCAGTACTTC. This encodes CASGRTGVYEQYF.

This rearrangement joins TRBV7-2 to TRBJ2-1; 10 nucleotides match TRBD2. V lost 2 bases, J lost 6 bases, and 7 bases stayed unmatched. Germline CDR1 reads SGHTA; CDR2 reads FQGNSA. The CDR3 is made up of 16 amino acids. CDR3 in amino acids: CASSLQGPSGSNEQFF. The CDR3 region has the DNA TGTGCCAGCAGCTTACAGGGCCCTAGCGGGAGCAATGAGCAGTTCTTC.

V and J are TRBV30 and TRBJ2-6; D possibly uses TRBD1 or TRBD2 (5 bases each). This CDR3 is 15 amino acids long. CDR1 is GTSNPN, CDR2 SVGIG, per germline (reference sequence). The V gene lost 4 bases and the J gene lost 4 bases, with 14 bases spanning the gap. CDR3 protein: CAWTPGTGGANVLTF. CDR3 in DNA: TGTGCCTGGACCCCAGGGACGGGAGGGGCCAACGTCCTGACTTTC.

Only a few counts were recorded for this clone. The chain links TRBV29-1 to TRBJ2-1; 7 bases match TRBD1. The V segment lost 3 bases and the J segment 5 bases; nucleotides outside the gene matches: 7. The CDR3 spans 14 residues. The germline CDR1 and CDR2 sequences are SQVTM and ANQGSEA. CDR3 DNA sequence: TGCAGCGTTGACTCTCAGGGGGTACACAATGAGCAGTTCTTC. Amino acid sequence: CSVDSQGVHNEQFF.

This chain uses TRBV19 with TRBJ1-4; D gene ambiguous. CDR3 length equals 14 residues. V was trimmed by 5 bases and J by 10 bases, leaving 17 bases between them. CDR1 is LNHDA, CDR2 SQIVND, per germline (reference sequence). CDR3 protein: CASSFGVVAGKLFF. In DNA, the CDR3 is TGTGCCAGTAGTTTTGGGGTGGTGGCGGGAAAACTGTTTTTT.

This clone was detected ten times or more. Other DNA sequences in this sample translate to the same CDR3. The rearrangement joins TRBV6-4 to TRBJ2-3, with 8 bases lining up with TRBD2. CDR1 is MRHNA, CDR2 SNTAGT, per germline. The CDR3 is 15 amino acids. V lost 2 bases and J lost 0; bases outside the gene matches: 1. The CDR3 sequence is CASSDASGSTDTQYF. The CDR3 DNA is TGTGCCAGCAGTGACGCTAGCGGGAGCACAGATACGCAGTATTTT.

The J gene is TRBJ2-7, the V gene TRBV4-1, with 8 bases lining up with TRBD2. Germline assignment: CDR1 MGHRA and CDR2 YSYEKL. This CDR3 is built from 16 residues. The V and J ends lost 1 base and 4 bases, in that order; junction bases with no gene match: 9. The chain's CDR3 is CASSQVSSGGEYEQYF. In DNA form, the CDR3 reads TGCGCCAGCAGCCAAGTGTCCAGCGGGGGAGAGTACGAGCAGTACTTC.